The 23 T cell receptor beta chains below come from one sample, sequenced in a study of T cells and copy number aberrations in small-cell lung cancer. Clones were read by immunoSEQ multiplex PCR, and TCRdb kept only the in-frame ones, dropping some. The sample has about 2,000 clones, roughly four fifths seen once; the top ten hold 4% to 6.5%. Sequenced: normal tissue next to the tumor. These receptors came from a man between 45 and 60 years old with small cell lung cancer.

The CDR3 DNA is TGTGCCAGCAGTTTAGGGGGGGGGACCCAGTACTTC. This sequence encodes CASSLGGGTQYF. This rearrangement joins TRBV28 to TRBJ2-5; 7 bases match TRBD2. The CDR3 is 12 residues long. Germline values: CDR1 MDHEN, CDR2 SYDVKM. J was trimmed by 7 bases and V by 2 bases; bases with no gene match: 1.

This chain connects TRBV6-1 to TRBJ1-1; no clear D gene. This CDR3 has 13 residues. CDR1 and CDR2 from the germline V gene are MNHNS and SASEGT. V lost 0 bases and J 5 bases, leaving 7 bases between the germline ends. The DNA of the CDR3 is TGTGCCAGCAGTGAAGCGGAGACGACTGAAGCTTTCTTT. Protein product: CASSEAETTEAFF.

The J gene is TRBJ1-4, the V gene TRBV2; TRBD1 matches at 9 bases. This CDR3 comprises 13 residues. Per germline, CDR1 SNHLY and CDR2 FYNNEI. The J segment lost 7 bases and the V segment lost 3 bases, leaving 0 bases of the junction unmatched. The CDR3 DNA reads TGTGCCAGCAGTGAGGACAGGGGTGAAAAACTGTTTTTT. It codes for CASSEDRGEKLFF.

The rearrangement links TRBV30 to TRBJ1-1; TRBD1 matches at 10 bases. Germline V gene lookup returns CDR1 GTSNPN and CDR2 SVGIG (reference sequence). This CDR3 spans 12 amino acids. V trimming: 8 bases; J trimming: 10 bases; junction bases outside the gene matches: 10. CDR3 DNA sequence: TGTGCCCGGGACAGGGGAGGGCCTCCAGCTTTCTTT. Translating gives CARDRGGPPAFF.

The rearrangement joins TRBV5-6 to TRBJ1-2, with 10 bases lining up with TRBD1. This CDR3 is 17 amino acids long. The V segment lost 3 bases and the J segment 0 bases; nucleotides outside the gene matches: 8. Germline values: CDR1 SGHDT, CDR2 YYEEEE. CDR3 coding DNA: TGTGCCAGCAGCTCTACCTCCGGGACAGGGGCTAACTATGGCTACACCTTC. Translating gives CASSSTSGTGANYGYTF.

J is TRBJ2-7 and V is TRBV11-2, with no clear D. Trimming removed 5 bases at V and 6 bases at J, with 14 bases between. The CDR3 covers 13 residues. In germline, CDR1 is SGHAT, CDR2 FQNNGV. As DNA, the CDR3 is TGTGCCAGCAGCACCCACTCGATGGGCGAGCAGTACTTC. Amino acid sequence: CASSTHSMGEQYF.

J is TRBJ1-1 and V is TRBV27, with D hard to call. CDR3 length: 14 residues. Germline assignment: CDR1 MNHEY and CDR2 SMNVEV (reference sequence). Trimming pared 6 bases from V and 2 bases from J, leaving 13 bases between. The CDR3 DNA follows: TGTGCCAGCAGAAATCGAGGGAGTAACACTGAAGCTTTCTTT. It is translated as CASRNRGSNTEAFF.

Regarding this clone: At one boundary the junction diverges from the germline segment, which might be a read error. This rearrangement joins TRBV4-1 to TRBJ1-2, with 10 positions matching TRBD1. This CDR3 spans 15 amino acids. The germline gives CDR1 MGHRA, CDR2 YSYEKL. The CDR3 protein is CVSSLGQGVIYGYTF. The DNA for the CDR3 is TGCGTCAGCAGCCTCGGACAGGGGGTTATATATGGCTACACCTTC.

The CDR3 DNA reads TGCAGCGCCCAGCGGGAGGATAACACCGGGGAGCTGTTTTTT. Translation: CSAQREDNTGELFF. V is TRBV29-1 and J is TRBJ2-2, with TRBD2 matching 9 bases. The CDR3 extends over 14 amino acids. From germline, CDR1 is SQVTM and CDR2 ANQGSEA. J was trimmed by 2 bases and V by 7 bases; bases with no gene match: 5.

V and J are TRBV11-2 and TRBJ2-1; weak D call: TRBD2 (7 bases). The ends were cut back, 5 bases at V and 7 bases at J, with 24 bases in the middle. The CDR3 is 17 amino acids. The germline V gene encodes CDR1 SGHAT and CDR2 FQNNGV. The CDR3 loop is CASSPQGGPGFKNEQFF. CDR3 DNA: TGTGCCAGCAGCCCACAGGGAGGGCCAGGGTTTAAGAATGAGCAGTTCTTC.

The V and J genes are TRBV6-5 and TRBJ2-7; D ambiguous. The germline CDR1 and CDR2 sequences are MNHEY and SVGAGI. V lost 4 bases to trimming and J lost 6 bases, with 7 bases between them. The CDR3 spans 11 residues. The DNA for the CDR3 is TGTGCCAGCAGTTCTTCACGCGAGCAGTACTTC. This sequence encodes CASSSSREQYF.

V usage is TRBV28 and J usage is TRBJ2-3, with unresolved D. V was shortened by 3 bases and J by 0 bases, with 7 bases between the two germline ends. This CDR3 spans 14 amino acids. Per the germline V gene, CDR1 is MDHEN and CDR2 is SYDVKM. CDR3 nucleotides: TGTGCCAGCAGTTTCTCAGACAGCACAGATACGCAGTATTTT. Protein: CASSFSDSTDTQYF. The variable domain in full, completed from reference TRBV28 and TRBJ2-3, reads DVKVTQSSRYLVKRTGEKVFLECVQDMDHENMFWYRQDPGLGLRLIYFSYDVKMKEKGDIPEGYSVSREKKERFSLILESASTNQTSMYLCASSFSDSTDTQYFGPGTRLTVL.

The gene calls are TRBV29-1 and TRBJ2-7, with no clear D. V lost 4 bases, J lost 0 bases, and 10 bases lay in between. Germline assignment: CDR1 SQVTM and CDR2 ANQGSEA. The CDR3 consists of 13 residues. In DNA form, the CDR3 reads TGCAGCGTTGTCTTGCCCCACTCCTACGAGCAGTACTTC. This encodes CSVVLPHSYEQYF.

The V call is TRBV7-2, the J call TRBJ2-2; D gene uncertain. Germline CDR1 SGHTA, CDR2 FQGNSA. The CDR3 spans 14 residues. Trimming cost V 5 bases and J 5 bases, with 12 bases left between them. CDR3 loop: CASSSQRTTGELFF. In nucleotides, the CDR3 is TGTGCCAGCAGCAGTCAGCGAACTACCGGGGAGCTGTTTTTT. Full variable domain (outside the CDR3, taken from reference TRBV7-2 and TRBJ2-2): GAGVSQSPSNKVTEKGKDVELRCDPISGHTALYWYRQSLGQGLEFLIYFQGNSAPDKSGLPSDRFSAERTGGSVSTLTIQRTQQEDSAVYLCASSSQRTTGELFFGEGSRLTVL.

This chain uses TRBV28 with TRBJ1-2; no reliable D call. Trimming stripped 8 bases from V and 8 bases from J, with 18 bases between. Germline lookup yields CDR1 MDHEN and CDR2 SYDVKM. The CDR3 is 13 residues long. In nucleotides, the CDR3 is TGTGCCAGCGCCACGTCGGCTGGATGGGGCTACACCTTC. Its translation: CASATSAGWGYTF.

V usage is TRBV5-1 and J usage is TRBJ2-5, with D possibly TRBD2 on 5 matching bases. Germline CDR1 is SGHRS and CDR2 is YFSETQ. The V and J ends lost 0 bases and 4 bases respectively, with 13 bases between them. The CDR3 is 15 residues long. The CDR3 nucleotides read TGCGCCAGCAGCTTGGGAGGTGGGAGAGGAGAGACCCAGTACTTC. Its translation: CASSLGGGRGETQYF.

V usage is TRBV6-5 and J usage is TRBJ2-5, with TRBD2 matching 9 bases. The CDR3 contains 14 residues. In germline, CDR1 is MNHEY, CDR2 SVGAGI. V was clipped by 5 bases and J by 3 bases; unmatched bases: 4. The DNA for the CDR3 is TGTGCCAGCAGTCTTCGGACTAGCGAAGAGACCCAGTACTTC. Protein: CASSLRTSEETQYF.

This rearrangement joins TRBV6-1 to TRBJ1-2, with 8 bases matching TRBD1. CDR3 size: 15 residues. Germline trimming cut 7 bases from V and 6 bases from J; bases unmatched to any gene: 13. Germline V gives CDR1 MNHNS, CDR2 SASEGT. CDR3 DNA: TGTGCCAGCATCACTTTACAGCAGGGGGCAGATGGCTACACCTTC. Encoded protein: CASITLQQGADGYTF.

This CDR3 reads CASSLKGAGYGYTF. CDR3 in DNA: TGTGCCAGCAGCTTAAAGGGGGCCGGATATGGCTACACCTTC. This chain uses TRBV7-6 with TRBJ1-2, with 7 bases identical to TRBD1. This CDR3 contains 14 residues. Germline CDR1 and CDR2: SGHVS and FNYEAQ. Trimming cost V 2 bases and J 5 bases; bases outside gene matches: 5.

V gene TRBV16 combines with J gene TRBJ1-2; 8 bases are shared with TRBD1. The V segment lost 4 bases and the J segment 7 bases; nucleotides outside the gene matches: 11. CDR3 size: 15 residues. The V gene's germline CDR1 is KGHSY and CDR2 FQNENV. DNA for the CDR3: TGTGCCAGCAGCCTTTTCACAGGGGGGAATGCTGGCTACACCTTC. This encodes CASSLFTGGNAGYTF. The full variable domain, rest sourced from reference TRBV16 and TRBJ1-2, is GEEVAQTPKHLVRGEGQKAKLYCAPIKGHSYVFWYQQVLKNEFKFLISFQNENVFDETGMPKERFSAKCLPNSPCSLEIQATKLEDSAVYFCASSLFTGGNAGYTFGSGTRLTVV.

Sample share makes this clone large. CDR3 nucleotide sequence: TGTGCCAGCAGCCAAGGTTTGAGGGACGAGCAGTACTTC. Encoded protein: CASSQGLRDEQYF. This chain connects TRBV14 to TRBJ2-7; TRBD2 might be the D (5 bases). The germline V gene encodes CDR1 SGHDN and CDR2 FVKESK. Trimming shortened V by 1 base and J by 5 bases, and 9 bases separated the two germline ends. The CDR3 spans 13 residues.

This rearrangement joins TRBV27 to TRBJ2-5, with TRBD2 identical over 12 bases. The germline V gene has CDR1 MNHEY and CDR2 SMNVEV (reference sequence). The CDR3 loop spans 14 amino acids. V shed 6 bases, J shed 4 bases, and the junction held 3 bases outside the gene matches. This CDR3 is CASRLAGGVETQYF. CDR3 bases: TGTGCCAGCAGACTAGCGGGAGGCGTAGAGACCCAGTACTTC.

V gene TRBV5-1 combines with J gene TRBJ2-5; the D call may be TRBD1 or TRBD2 (5 bases each). Trimming shortened V by 0 bases and J by 5 bases, and 17 bases separated the two germline ends. The CDR3 is made up of 16 amino acids. Germline CDR1 is SGHRS and CDR2 is YFSETQ. The DNA for the CDR3 is TGCGCCAGCAGCTTGGAAGGTCGGGGCCGCATTGAGACCCAGTACTTC. It encodes CASSLEGRGRIETQYF.